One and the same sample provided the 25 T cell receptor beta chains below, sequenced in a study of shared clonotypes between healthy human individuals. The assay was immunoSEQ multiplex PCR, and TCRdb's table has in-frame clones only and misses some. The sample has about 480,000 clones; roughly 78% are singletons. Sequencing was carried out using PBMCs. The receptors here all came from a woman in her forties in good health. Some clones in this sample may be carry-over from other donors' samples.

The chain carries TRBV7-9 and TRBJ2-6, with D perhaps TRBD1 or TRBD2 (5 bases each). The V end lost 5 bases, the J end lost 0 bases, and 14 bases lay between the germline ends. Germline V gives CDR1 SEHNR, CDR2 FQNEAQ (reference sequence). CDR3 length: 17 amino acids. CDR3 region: CASSGTGASSGANVLTF. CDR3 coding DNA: TGTGCCAGCAGCGGAACCGGGGCCAGCTCTGGGGCCAACGTCCTGACTTTC.

The CDR3 DNA reads as TGTGCCAGCAGCGTAGTCGGGAGCACAGATACGCAGTATTTT. Translation: CASSVVGSTDTQYF. J is TRBJ2-3 and V is TRBV9, with D hard to call. Germline CDR1 is SGDLS and CDR2 is YYNGEE. The CDR3 contains 14 residues. Trimming cost V 0 bases and J 0 bases, with 5 bases left between them.

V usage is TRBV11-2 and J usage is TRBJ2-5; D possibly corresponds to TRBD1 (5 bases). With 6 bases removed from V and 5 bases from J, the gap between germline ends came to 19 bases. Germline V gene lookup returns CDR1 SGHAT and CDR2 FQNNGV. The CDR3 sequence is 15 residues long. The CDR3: CASSWATGDGETQYF. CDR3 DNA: TGTGCCAGCAGTTGGGCTACAGGAGACGGGGAGACCCAGTACTTC.

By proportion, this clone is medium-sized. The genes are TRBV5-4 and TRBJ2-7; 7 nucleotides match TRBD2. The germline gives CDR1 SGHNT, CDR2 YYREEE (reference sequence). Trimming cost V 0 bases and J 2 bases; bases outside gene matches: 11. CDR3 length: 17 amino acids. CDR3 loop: CASSLGGVGGNPYEQYF. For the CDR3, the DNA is TGTGCCAGCAGCTTGGGTGGCGTCGGGGGGAACCCCTACGAGCAGTACTTC.

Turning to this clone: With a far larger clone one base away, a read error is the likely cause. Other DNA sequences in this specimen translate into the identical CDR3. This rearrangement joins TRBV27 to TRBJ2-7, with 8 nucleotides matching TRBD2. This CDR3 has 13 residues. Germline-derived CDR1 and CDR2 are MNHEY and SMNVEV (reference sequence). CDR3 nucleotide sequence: TGCGCCAGCACCCAAGCGGGAGTCTACGAGCAGTACTTC. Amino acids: CASTQAGVYEQYF.

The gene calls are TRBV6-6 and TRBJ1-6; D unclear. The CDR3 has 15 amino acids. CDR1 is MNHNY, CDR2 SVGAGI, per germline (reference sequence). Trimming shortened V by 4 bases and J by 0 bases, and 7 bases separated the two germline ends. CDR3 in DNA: TGTGCCAGCAGTTTACGCAGCTCCTATAATTCACCCCTCCACTTT. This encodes CASSLRSSYNSPLHF.

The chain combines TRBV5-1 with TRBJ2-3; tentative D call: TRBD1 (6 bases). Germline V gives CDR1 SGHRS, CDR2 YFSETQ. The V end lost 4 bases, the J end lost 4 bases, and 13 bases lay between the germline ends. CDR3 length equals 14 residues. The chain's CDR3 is CASSPLGTPDTQYF. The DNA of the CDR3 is TGCGCCAGCAGCCCGTTGGGGACACCAGATACGCAGTATTTT.

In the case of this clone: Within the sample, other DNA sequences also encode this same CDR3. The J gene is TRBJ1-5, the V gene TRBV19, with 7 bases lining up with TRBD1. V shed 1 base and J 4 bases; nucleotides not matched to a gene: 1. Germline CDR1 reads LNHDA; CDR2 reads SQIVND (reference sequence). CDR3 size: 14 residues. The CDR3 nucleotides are TGTGCCAGTAGTATAGGGGACAGTAATCAGCCCCAGCATTTT. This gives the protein CASSIGDSNQPQHF.

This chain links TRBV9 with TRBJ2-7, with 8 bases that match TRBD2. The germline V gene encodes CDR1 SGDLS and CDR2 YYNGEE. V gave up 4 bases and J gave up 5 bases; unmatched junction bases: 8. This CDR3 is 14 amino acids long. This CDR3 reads CASSQPGRDNEQYF. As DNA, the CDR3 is TGTGCCAGCAGCCAGCCCGGGAGGGACAACGAGCAGTACTTC. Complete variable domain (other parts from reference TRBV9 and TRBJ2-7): DSGVTQTPKHLITATGQRVTLRCSPRSGDLSVYWYQQSLDQGLQFLIQYYNGEERAKGNILERFSAQQFPDLHSELNLSSLELGDSALYFCASSQPGRDNEQYFGPGTRLTVT.

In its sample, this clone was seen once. DNA for the CDR3: TGTGCCAGCAGCTCGCTAAACTCCTACGAGCAGTACTTC. It yields the protein CASSSLNSYEQYF. The chain links TRBV5-6 to TRBJ2-5, with unresolved D. TRBJ2-7 matches the DNA end more closely, so the J call is doubtful. This CDR3 region has 13 residues. Germline V CDR1 and CDR2: SGHDT, YYEEEE.

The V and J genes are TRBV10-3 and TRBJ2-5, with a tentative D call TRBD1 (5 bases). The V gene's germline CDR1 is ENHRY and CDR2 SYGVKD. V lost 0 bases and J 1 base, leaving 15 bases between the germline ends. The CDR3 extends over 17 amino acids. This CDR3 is CAISESPPPDSQETQYF. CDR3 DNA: TGTGCCATCAGTGAGTCGCCACCGCCTGACAGCCAAGAGACCCAGTACTTC.

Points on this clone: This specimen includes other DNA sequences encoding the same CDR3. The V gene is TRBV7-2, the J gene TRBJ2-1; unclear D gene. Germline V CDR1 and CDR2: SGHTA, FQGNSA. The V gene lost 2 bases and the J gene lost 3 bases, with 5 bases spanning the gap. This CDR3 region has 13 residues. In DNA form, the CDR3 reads TGTGCCAGCAGCTTACACGGCTACAATGAGCAGTTCTTC. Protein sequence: CASSLHGYNEQFF.

DNA for the CDR3: TGTGCCAGCAGCTTAGGGAAGGGACAGTTGAACACTGAAGCTTTCTTT. This translates into CASSLGKGQLNTEAFF. The V gene is TRBV7-9, the J gene TRBJ1-1; 7 nucleotides line up with TRBD1. This CDR3 region has 16 residues. The trim removed 1 base at V and 0 bases at J, leaving 5 bases unmatched. Germline lookup yields CDR1 SEHNR and CDR2 FQNEAQ (reference sequence).

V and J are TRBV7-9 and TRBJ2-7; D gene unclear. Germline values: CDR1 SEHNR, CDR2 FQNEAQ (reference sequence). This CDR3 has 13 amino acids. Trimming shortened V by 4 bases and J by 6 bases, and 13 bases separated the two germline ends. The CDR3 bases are TGTGCCAGCAGCTCAATACCAAGCTCCGAGCAGTACTTC. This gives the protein CASSSIPSSEQYF.

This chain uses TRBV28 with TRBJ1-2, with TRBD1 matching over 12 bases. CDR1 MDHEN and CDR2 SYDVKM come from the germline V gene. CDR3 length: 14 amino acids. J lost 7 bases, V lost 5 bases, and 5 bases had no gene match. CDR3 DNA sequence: TGTGCCAGCAGTGACGGGACAGGGGGCCTTGGCTACACCTTC. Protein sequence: CASSDGTGGLGYTF.

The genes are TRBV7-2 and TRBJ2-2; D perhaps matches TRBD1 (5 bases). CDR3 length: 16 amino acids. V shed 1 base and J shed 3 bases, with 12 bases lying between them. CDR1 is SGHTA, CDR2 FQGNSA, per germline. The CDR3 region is CASSLGQQGHTGELFF. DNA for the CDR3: TGTGCCAGCAGCTTAGGACAGCAAGGGCACACCGGGGAGCTGTTTTTT. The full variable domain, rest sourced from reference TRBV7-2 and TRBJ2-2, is GAGVSQSPSNKVTEKGKDVELRCDPISGHTALYWYRQSLGQGLEFLIYFQGNSAPDKSGLPSDRFSAERTGGSVSTLTIQRTQQEDSAVYLCASSLGQQGHTGELFFGEGSRLTVL.

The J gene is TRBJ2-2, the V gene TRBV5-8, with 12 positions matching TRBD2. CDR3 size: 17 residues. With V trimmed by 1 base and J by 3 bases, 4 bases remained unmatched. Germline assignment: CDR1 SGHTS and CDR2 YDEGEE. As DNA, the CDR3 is TGTGCCAGCAGCTTGCCTAGCGGGAGGGATTACACCGGGGAGCTGTTTTTT. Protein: CASSLPSGRDYTGELFF.

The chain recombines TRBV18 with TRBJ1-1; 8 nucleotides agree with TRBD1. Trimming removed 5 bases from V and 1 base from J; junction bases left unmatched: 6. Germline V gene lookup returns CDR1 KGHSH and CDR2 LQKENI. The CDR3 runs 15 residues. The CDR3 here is CASSSWTGRNTEAFF. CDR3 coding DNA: TGTGCCAGCTCATCATGGACAGGGAGGAACACTGAAGCTTTCTTT.

The CDR3 here is CAIGLDGGPNTQYF. Here the CDR3 DNA reads TGTGCCATCGGGTTGGATGGGGGACCAAATACGCAGTATTTT. The genes are TRBV10-3 and TRBJ2-3; perhaps D is TRBD1 or TRBD2 (5 bases each). The CDR3 extends over 14 amino acids. The germline V and J ends were trimmed by 8 bases and 7 bases, with 19 bases remaining between them. CDR1 and CDR2 (germline): ENHRY, SYGVKD.

CDR3 sequence: CASSPSLPETQYF. In DNA, the CDR3 is TGTGCCAGCTCACCGTCCCTCCCAGAGACCCAGTACTTC. This chain joins TRBV18 and TRBJ2-5; D remains ambiguous. The CDR3 extends over 13 amino acids. Trimming removed 3 bases from V and 4 bases from J, with 9 bases in between. Germline values: CDR1 KGHSH, CDR2 LQKENI.

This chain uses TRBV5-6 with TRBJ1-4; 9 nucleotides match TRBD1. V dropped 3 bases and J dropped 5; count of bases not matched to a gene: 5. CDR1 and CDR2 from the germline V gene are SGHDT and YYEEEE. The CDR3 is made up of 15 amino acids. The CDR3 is CASSSTGGRNEKLFF. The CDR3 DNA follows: TGTGCCAGCAGCTCTACAGGGGGCCGAAATGAAAAACTGTTTTTT. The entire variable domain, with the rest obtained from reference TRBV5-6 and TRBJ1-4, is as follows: DAGVTQSPTHLIKTRGQQVTLRCSPKSGHDTVSWYQQALGQGPQFIFQYYEEEERQRGNFPDRFSGHQFPNYSSELNVNALLLGDSALYLCASSSTGGRNEKLFFGSGTQLSVL.

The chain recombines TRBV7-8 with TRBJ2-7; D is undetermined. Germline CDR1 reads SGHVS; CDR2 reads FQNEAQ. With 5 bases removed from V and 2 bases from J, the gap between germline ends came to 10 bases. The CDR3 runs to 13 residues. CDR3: CASSLKDPYEQYF. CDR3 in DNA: TGTGCCAGCAGCCTGAAGGACCCCTACGAGCAGTACTTC.

The CDR3 spells CASSYSRDRYNEQFF. CDR3 nucleotide sequence: TGTGCCAGCAGTTACTCTCGGGACAGATACAATGAGCAGTTCTTC. The chain employs TRBV6-6 and TRBJ2-1, with 7 bases identical to TRBD1. Germline CDR1 reads MNHNY; CDR2 reads SVGAGI (reference sequence). J gave up 4 bases and V 0 bases, and 3 bases lay outside the gene matches. This CDR3 region has 15 residues.

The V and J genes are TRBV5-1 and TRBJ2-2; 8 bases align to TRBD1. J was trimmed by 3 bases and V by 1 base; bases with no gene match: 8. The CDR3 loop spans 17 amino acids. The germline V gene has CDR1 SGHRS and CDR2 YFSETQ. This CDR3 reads CASSLKDRVLHTGELFF. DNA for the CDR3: TGCGCCAGCAGCTTGAAGGACAGGGTACTACACACCGGGGAGCTGTTTTTT.

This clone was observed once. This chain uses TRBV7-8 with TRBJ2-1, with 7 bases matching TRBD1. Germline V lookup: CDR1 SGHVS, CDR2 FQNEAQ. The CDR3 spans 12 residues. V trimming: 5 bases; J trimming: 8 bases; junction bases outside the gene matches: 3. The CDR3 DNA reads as TGTGCCAGCAGCCGCACAGGGGATGAGCAGTTCTTC. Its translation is CASSRTGDEQFF.